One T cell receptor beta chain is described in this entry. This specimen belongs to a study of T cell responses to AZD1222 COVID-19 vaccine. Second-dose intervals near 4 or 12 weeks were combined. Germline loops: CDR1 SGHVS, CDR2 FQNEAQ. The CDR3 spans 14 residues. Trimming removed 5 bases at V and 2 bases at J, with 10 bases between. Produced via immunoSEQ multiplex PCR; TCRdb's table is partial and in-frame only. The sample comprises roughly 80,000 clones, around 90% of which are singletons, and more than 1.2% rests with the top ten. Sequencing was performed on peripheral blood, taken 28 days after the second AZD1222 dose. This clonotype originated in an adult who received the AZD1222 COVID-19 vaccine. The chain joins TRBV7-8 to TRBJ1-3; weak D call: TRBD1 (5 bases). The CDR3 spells CASSPTGAGNTIYF. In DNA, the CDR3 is TGTGCCAGCAGCCCCACAGGAGCTGGAAACACCATATATTTT.